The 8 T cell receptor beta chains below come from one sample, sequenced in a study of spatial heterogeneity in lung cancer. Whole-study results and caveats: The number of expanded tumor alpha and beta chains correlated with mutation number.

TCRdb processed the 5' RACE reads anew with MiXCR; each CDR3 protein has one entry. The repertoire holds 7,000 to 8,000 distinct CDR3 sequences, with approximately 7.8% as singletons. Time point meaning: sample taken at primary tumor resection. No antigen has been identified for these receptors. Sample: lung tumor tissue, taken at surgery. The receptors stem from a male donor with early-stage non-small cell lung cancer.

This clonotype has at least ten counts. This beta chain is a stray read from a library made for alpha chains; its abundance is not meaningful. The chain combines TRBV7-8 with TRBJ2-4, with 15 bases aligning to TRBD2. This CDR3 comprises 19 residues. Trimming at V came to 0 bases and at J to 8 bases, leaving 11 bases not matched to a gene. Germline V gene sequence: CDR1 SGHVS, CDR2 FQNEAQ. CDR3 DNA: TGTGCCAGCAGCTTAGCTCGATTGGGACTAGCGGGAGGAATGGACATTCAGTACTTC. It specifies CASSLARLGLAGGMDIQYF.

This clonotype is categorized as medium-sized (0.01 to 0.1%). This beta chain was picked up by a library intended for alpha chains and is off target, so its count carries little meaning. V and J are TRBV29-1 and TRBJ2-6, with D maybe TRBD2 (6 bases). Germline assignment: CDR1 SQVTM and CDR2 ANQGSEA. CDR3 length equals 17 residues. V was pared by 3 bases and J by 0 bases, with 15 bases between. Written as DNA, the CDR3 is TGCAGCGTTGAGTCTGGGACTGTAGGCTCTGGGGCCAACGTCCTGACTTTC. It specifies CSVESGTVGSGANVLTF. The full variable domain, rest sourced from reference TRBV29-1 and TRBJ2-6, is SAVISQKPSRDICQRGTSLTIQCQVDSQVTMMFWYRQQPGQSLTLIATANQGSEATYESGFVIDKFPISRPNLTFSTLTVSNMSPEDSSIYLCSVESGTVGSGANVLTFGAGSRLTVL.

By frequency in the sample, this clonotype is medium-sized. Within a library made for alpha chains, this beta chain is off target, and its count is uninformative. The V gene is TRBV3-1, the J gene TRBJ1-6, with no clear D. Germline V lookup: CDR1 LGHDT, CDR2 YNNKEL (reference sequence). CDR3 length equals 14 residues. The ends were cut back, 1 base at V and 10 bases at J, with 11 bases in the middle. As DNA, the CDR3 is TGTGCCAGCAGCCAAGGGACGGGTGACTCACCCCTCCACTTT. Translation: CASSQGTGDSPLHF.

Comment on this clonotype: The library was designed around alpha chains, so this beta chain is a stray read whose abundance carries little weight. The CDR3 DNA reads TGTGCCAGCAACCTTCTAGCGTTACCGACAGATACGCAGTATTTT. Translation gives CASNLLALPTDTQYF. J is TRBJ2-3 and V is TRBV6-1; D perhaps matches TRBD2 (6 bases). Germline V CDR1 and CDR2: MNHNS, SASEGT. CDR3 length equals 15 residues. With 7 bases removed from V and 3 bases from J, the gap between germline ends came to 17 bases.

This clonotype qualifies as medium-sized. This beta chain came through as a stray read in a library set up for alpha chains, and its size says little. The chain recombines TRBV3-1 with TRBJ2-2; 7 nucleotides agree with TRBD1. The junction had 2 bases not matched to a gene; V was cut back by 6 bases and J by 1 base. Germline CDR1 reads LGHDT; CDR2 reads YNNKEL (reference sequence). The CDR3 extends over 14 amino acids. CDR3 sequence (DNA): TGTGCCAGCAGTCGACAGGGGAACACCGGGGAGCTGTTTTTT. This gives the protein CASSRQGNTGELFF.

This clonotype was recorded many times. A library prepared for alpha chains yielded this beta chain as an off-target read; its size is of little meaning. The chain links TRBV4-2 to TRBJ2-7; a weak D match, TRBD2 (6 bases). The CDR3 covers 16 residues. Trimming stripped 4 bases from V and 0 bases from J, with 16 bases between. Germline CDR1 and CDR2: LGHNA and YNFKEQ. The CDR3 sequence: CASSPQAGTLSYEQYF. DNA of the CDR3: TGTGCCAGCAGCCCCCAGGCGGGAACCCTCTCCTACGAGCAGTACTTC.

This clonotype was picked up many times. This beta chain came through as a stray read in a library set up for alpha chains, and its size says little. V gene TRBV20-1 combines with J gene TRBJ2-7; TRBD1 agrees at 8 bases. From germline, CDR1 is DFQATT and CDR2 SNEGSKA (reference sequence). The CDR3 has 11 amino acids. V shed 3 bases and J 9 bases; nucleotides not matched to a gene: 4. The CDR3 sequence is CSARGQVGQYF. In DNA, the CDR3 is TGCAGTGCTAGGGGACAGGTGGGGCAGTACTTC.

Ten or more counts support this clonotype. This beta chain came through as a stray read in a library set up for alpha chains, and its size says little. This chain links TRBV5-1 with TRBJ2-5; 7 positions agree with TRBD1. V was pared by 3 bases and J by 3 bases, with 2 bases of the junction left unmatched. The CDR3 runs 13 residues. Germline CDR1 SGHRS, CDR2 YFSETQ. The CDR3 spells CASSSTGKETQYF. The CDR3 bases are TGCGCCAGCAGCTCGACAGGGAAAGAGACCCAGTACTTC. The variable domain in full, completed from reference TRBV5-1 and TRBJ2-5, reads KAGVTQTPRYLIKTRGQQVTLSCSPISGHRSVSWYQQTPGQGLQFLFEYFSETQRNKGNFPGRFSGRQFSNSRSEMNVSTLELGDSALYLCASSSTGKETQYFGPGTRLLVL.